The present T cell receptor beta chain was sequenced within a study of cytomegalovirus exposure and HLA in healthy donors. 60 Vbeta and 13 Jbeta primers were used in PCR. Measured with immunoSEQ multiplex PCR; TCRdb has only the in-frame clones, and not every one. The table shows over 150,000 clones, with around 80% occurring only once. V lost 2 bases, J lost 4 bases, and 3 bases stayed unmatched. Per germline, CDR1 SGHDT and CDR2 YYEEEE. This CDR3 region has 15 residues. The TCR sequence derives from a man aged 40-49 years in good health and CMV-seronegative. The source material was PBMCs. This chain uses TRBV5-6 with TRBJ1-5; 10 nucleotides match TRBD1. CDR3 loop: CASSFGTGANQPQHF. CDR3 nucleotides: TGTGCCAGCAGCTTTGGGACAGGGGCGAATCAGCCCCAGCATTTT.